The clone carrying this T cell receptor (beta chain) was recorded a few times. Its antigen is not known. The data stem from a study of graft-versus-host responses after intestinal transplantation. Overall study context: Every recipient underwent anti-thymocyte globulin induction, then tacrolimus and steroids for two to three years.

Trimming took 5 bases from V and 2 from J; bases not matched to a gene: 2. From germline, CDR1 is LNHDA and CDR2 SQIVND (reference sequence). CDR3 length: 14 amino acids. Lamina propria and intraepithelial lymphocytes were released by processing graft tissue. Clones were read by immunoSEQ multiplex PCR, and TCRdb kept only the in-frame ones, dropping some. Among about 5,700 clones listed, less than 70% were seen once. Study conclusions and caveats: Some GvH clones were seen earlier in gut or blood, suggesting intestinal origin.

This TCR was recovered from a human patient who received an intestinal transplant, so some T cells may come from the graft donor. The chain has TRBV19 and TRBJ1-5; 8 nucleotides agree with TRBD1. The specimen comprised ileum tissue, sampled 306 days after intestinal transplant. The CDR3 DNA reads TGTGCCAGTAGTTGGGGACAGGGCAATCAGCCCCAGCATTTT. Its translation is CASSWGQGNQPQHF.